These 30 T cell receptor beta chains were sequenced from one sample in a study of blood T cell repertoires in COVID-19. Method: immunoSEQ multiplex PCR; TCRdb's copy keeps in-frame clones and lacks some. The sample has about 210,000 clones; about 91% are singletons. Sequencing was performed on peripheral blood. All receptors come from a man aged 25-45 years with acute or convalescent COVID-19.

The V call is TRBV28, the J call TRBJ1-6; TRBD1 is a possible D gene (5 bases). Germline V gives CDR1 MDHEN, CDR2 SYDVKM. The V end lost 6 bases, the J end lost 7 bases, and 16 bases lay between the germline ends. CDR3 length: 15 residues. The CDR3 region has the DNA TGTGCCAGCAGCGACAGTCCCTACCGGAATTCACCCCTCCACTTT. This codes for CASSDSPYRNSPLHF.

This clone appeared once. The chain employs TRBV19 and TRBJ2-7; possibly TRBD2 for D (6 bases). Germline V lookup: CDR1 LNHDA, CDR2 SQIVND (reference sequence). Trimming stripped 6 bases from V and 3 bases from J, with 12 bases between. This CDR3 has 13 amino acids. The CDR3 nucleotides are TGTGCCAGTAGGGACGGGGGAAACTACGAGCAGTACTTC. Protein sequence: CASRDGGNYEQYF.

The chain employs TRBV10-1 and TRBJ2-2; D not resolved. V gave up 6 bases and J gave up 3 bases, with 5 bases separating them. This CDR3 spans 12 amino acids. The germline V gene has CDR1 WNHNN and CDR2 SYGVQD (reference sequence). The CDR3 sequence is CASRADTGELFF. CDR3 sequence (DNA): TGCGCCAGCAGGGCTGACACCGGGGAGCTGTTTTTT.

V usage is TRBV18 and J usage is TRBJ2-3; TRBD1 matches 11 bases. The CDR3 has 16 amino acids. V was pared by 0 bases and J by 4 bases, with 3 bases of the junction left unmatched. CDR1 and CDR2 (germline): KGHSH, LQKENI. CDR3 sequence: CASSPPQDRGPDTQYF. For the CDR3, the DNA is TGTGCCAGCTCACCACCCCAGGACAGGGGGCCAGATACGCAGTATTTT. Full variable domain (remainder filled in from reference TRBV18 and TRBJ2-3): NAGVMQNPRHLVRRRGQEARLRCSPMKGHSHVYWYRQLPEEGLKFMVYLQKENIIDESGMPKERFSAEFPKEGPSILRIQQVVRGDSAAYFCASSPPQDRGPDTQYFGPGTRLTVL.

The chain carries TRBV30 and TRBJ2-7; D possibly corresponds to TRBD1 (7 bases). In germline, CDR1 is GTSNPN, CDR2 SVGIG (reference sequence). V lost 8 bases, J lost 0 bases, and 11 bases lay in between. The CDR3 is 12 residues long. Written as DNA, the CDR3 is TGTGCCGGGCAGGGGGGCTCCTACGAGCAGTACTTC. It codes for CAGQGGSYEQYF.

The chain employs TRBV19 and TRBJ1-2; no firm D call. Trimming removed 1 base from V and 2 bases from J, with 5 bases in between. CDR1 and CDR2 from the germline V gene are LNHDA and SQIVND (reference sequence). The CDR3 loop spans 13 amino acids. DNA of the CDR3: TGTGCCAGTAGTATAGGAGGGAACTATGGCTACACCTTC. Translating gives CASSIGGNYGYTF. The full variable domain, with the rest looked up from reference TRBV19 and TRBJ1-2, is DGGITQSPKYLFRKEGQNVTLSCEQNLNHDAMYWYRQDPGQGLRLIYYSQIVNDFQKGDIAEGYSVSREKKESFPLTVTSAQKNPTAFYLCASSIGGNYGYTFGSGTRLTVV.

This clone was seen just once. The V and J genes are TRBV7-3 and TRBJ2-1; D not certain. CDR1 and CDR2 from the germline V gene are SGHTA and FQGTGA. The V end was cut by 2 bases, the J end by 2 bases, with 10 bases between. The CDR3 sequence is 15 residues long. The DNA of the CDR3 is TGTGCCAGCAGCTTAGAAACAGCTCCCTACAATGAGCAGTTCTTC. It is translated as CASSLETAPYNEQFF.

This clone was seen a handful of times. This chain joins TRBV30 and TRBJ1-6; D uncertain. Per the germline V gene, CDR1 is GTSNPN and CDR2 is SVGIG (reference sequence). With 0 bases removed from V and 7 bases from J, the gap between germline ends came to 19 bases. CDR3 length equals 17 residues. The CDR3 DNA is TGTGCCTGGAGTGTAGGTGGTCGGACTCAGCGGAATTCACCCCTCCACTTT. As protein: CAWSVGGRTQRNSPLHF.

The rearrangement links TRBV28 to TRBJ2-7, with a weak D call TRBD2 (5 bases). The CDR3 contains 16 residues. Trimming took off 5 bases at V and 0 bases at J, with 17 bases between the two ends. Per germline, CDR1 MDHEN and CDR2 SYDVKM. CDR3 in DNA: TGTGCCAGCAGTCAATTAAGCGGAGCTAGCTCCTACGAGCAGTACTTC. Protein product: CASSQLSGASSYEQYF.

The chain carries TRBV27 and TRBJ1-1; D is perhaps TRBD1 (6 bases). The CDR3 contains 18 residues. V shed 2 bases and J shed 2 bases, with 21 bases lying between them. Germline V gene sequence: CDR1 MNHEY, CDR2 SMNVEV (reference sequence). The CDR3: CASSLTPGAPISNTEAFF. In DNA, the CDR3 is TGTGCCAGCAGTTTAACACCAGGGGCCCCAATATCAAACACTGAAGCTTTCTTT.

The gene calls are TRBV3-1 (or the pseudogene TRBV3-2) and TRBJ1-4, with D possibly TRBD1 on 6 matching bases. This CDR3 spans 13 amino acids. V was trimmed by 10 bases and J by 6 bases, leaving 15 bases between them. The V gene's germline CDR1 is LGHDT and CDR2 YNNKEL (reference sequence). The CDR3: CATRGASYEKLFF. CDR3 coding DNA: TGTGCCACCCGGGGGGCGTCGTATGAAAAACTGTTTTTT.

The chain links TRBV6-5 to TRBJ1-1, with D possibly TRBD1 on 6 matching bases. This CDR3 has 11 amino acids. Germline V gene sequence: CDR1 MNHEY, CDR2 SVGAGI. V was cut by 2 bases and J by 10 bases, with 8 bases left in between. The CDR3 loop is CASSYQGTAFF. For the CDR3, the DNA is TGTGCCAGCAGTTACCAGGGGACAGCTTTCTTT.

This chain joins TRBV18 and TRBJ2-7, with D tentatively TRBD1 (5 bases). This CDR3 has 13 amino acids. Germline lookup yields CDR1 KGHSH and CDR2 LQKENI. V gave up 4 bases and J gave up 3 bases, with 10 bases separating them. The CDR3 nucleotides are TGTGCCAGCTCACAAGACAGCCTCTACGAGCAGTACTTC. Its translation is CASSQDSLYEQYF.

This chain links TRBV7-6 with TRBJ1-5, with 10 bases fitting TRBD1. CDR1 is SGHVS and CDR2 is FNYEAQ in the germline V gene. This CDR3 spans 16 amino acids. The V segment lost 3 bases and the J segment 3 bases; nucleotides outside the gene matches: 5. The CDR3 spells CASSLGQGSLNQPQHF. The CDR3 nucleotides are TGTGCCAGCAGCTTGGGACAGGGGTCCCTCAATCAGCCCCAGCATTTT. Together with reference TRBV7-6 and TRBJ1-5, the CDR3 gives the full variable domain: GAGVSQSPRYKVTKRGQDVALRCDPISGHVSLYWYRQALGQGPEFLTYFNYEAQQDKSGLPNDRFSAERPEGSISTLTIQRTEQRDSAMYRCASSLGQGSLNQPQHFGDGTRLSIL.

This rearrangement joins TRBV6-5 to TRBJ2-7, with a weak D call TRBD2 (5 bases). The V gene lost 7 bases and the J gene lost 0 bases, with 13 bases spanning the gap. CDR3 length: 14 amino acids. CDR1 is MNHEY and CDR2 is SVGAGI in the germline V gene. The CDR3 nucleotides read TGTGCCAGCACTAAGAGCGGATCCTCCTACGAGCAGTACTTC. As protein: CASTKSGSSYEQYF.

The chain joins TRBV6-5 to TRBJ2-7; the D gene is possibly TRBD2 (5 bases). From germline, CDR1 is MNHEY and CDR2 SVGAGI. CDR3 length equals 14 residues. V lost 2 bases and J 1 base, leaving 9 bases between the germline ends. CDR3 in DNA: TGTGCCAGCAGTTACGCGGGCGGATCCTACGAGCAGTACTTC. Residues: CASSYAGGSYEQYF.

The chain has TRBV28 and TRBJ2-7, with D perhaps matching TRBD1 (6 bases). The germline V gene encodes CDR1 MDHEN and CDR2 SYDVKM. V dropped 9 bases and J dropped 5 bases, with 11 bases sitting between them. This CDR3 contains 11 residues. The CDR3 loop is CASRTVNEQYF. As DNA, the CDR3 is TGTGCCAGTCGGACAGTCAACGAGCAGTACTTC.

The chain recombines TRBV5-4 with TRBJ2-2; 9 bases map to TRBD1. Germline assignment: CDR1 SGHNT and CDR2 YYREEE (reference sequence). The CDR3 has 16 residues. V lost 5 bases to trimming and J lost 6 bases; unmatched junction nucleotides: 11. The CDR3 coding sequence is TGTGCCAGCAGGGCGGGACAGGGTGTTTATTCCGGGGAGCTGTTTTTT. Protein product: CASRAGQGVYSGELFF.

The DNA for the CDR3 is TGTGCCAGTAGTATCCGGACAGGGGGCTACGAGCAGTACTTC. Translation gives CASSIRTGGYEQYF. This chain connects TRBV19 to TRBJ2-7, with 10 bases identical to TRBD1. V trimming: 3 bases; J trimming: 3 bases; junction bases outside the gene matches: 2. CDR3 length equals 14 residues. CDR1 is LNHDA, CDR2 SQIVND, per germline (reference sequence).

The V gene is TRBV10-3, the J gene TRBJ2-3; TRBD2 matches at 9 bases. V gave up 0 bases and J gave up 6 bases; unmatched junction bases: 10. This CDR3 comprises 17 residues. CDR1 is ENHRY, CDR2 SYGVKD, per germline. CDR3 sequence (DNA): TGTGCCATCAGTGAGTCGGCGAGCGGGGGGCTTTTGGATACGCAGTATTTT. Translating gives CAISESASGGLLDTQYF.

The chain has TRBV4-2 and TRBJ2-5, with 10 bases fitting TRBD2. Germline CDR1 LGHNA, CDR2 YNFKEQ. The J segment lost 3 bases and the V segment lost 6 bases, leaving 4 bases of the junction unmatched. This CDR3 has 14 amino acids. The CDR3 reads CASRRTSGKETQYF. The CDR3 DNA is TGTGCCAGCAGACGGACTAGCGGAAAAGAGACCCAGTACTTC.

The genes are TRBV5-1 and TRBJ2-4; TRBD1 matches 9 bases. Per the germline V gene, CDR1 is SGHRS and CDR2 is YFSETQ. The V gene end was trimmed by 4 bases and the J gene end by 3 bases; junction bases not matched to a gene: 8. The CDR3 is 16 amino acids. The CDR3 DNA reads as TGCGCCAGCAGCCGAGGGACAGGGAAGGACAAAAACATTCAGTACTTC. Translating gives CASSRGTGKDKNIQYF. Looking up the rest from reference TRBV5-1 and TRBJ2-4 gives the full variable domain: KAGVTQTPRYLIKTRGQQVTLSCSPISGHRSVSWYQQTPGQGLQFLFEYFSETQRNKGNFPGRFSGRQFSNSRSEMNVSTLELGDSALYLCASSRGTGKDKNIQYFGAGTRLSVL.

The chain has TRBV19 and TRBJ2-5, with D possibly matching TRBD1 (6 bases). The V gene's germline CDR1 is LNHDA and CDR2 SQIVND (reference sequence). Deletions cut 5 bases from V and 5 bases from J, with 12 bases between. This CDR3 is built from 13 residues. Here the CDR3 reads CASSDRPPETQYF. CDR3 in DNA: TGTGCCAGTAGTGACAGGCCTCCGGAGACCCAGTACTTC.

V gene TRBV2 combines with J gene TRBJ2-1; D is possibly TRBD2 (5 bases). Germline V CDR1 and CDR2: SNHLY, FYNNEI. The CDR3 spans 15 residues. Trimming stripped 5 bases from V and 8 bases from J, with 19 bases between. CDR3 loop: CASSTNGLPSDEQFF. DNA of the CDR3: TGTGCCAGCAGTACAAACGGACTCCCTTCGGATGAGCAGTTCTTC.

The chain combines TRBV3-1 (or the pseudogene TRBV3-2) with TRBJ1-1; the match to TRBD1 covers 9 bases. CDR3 length equals 14 residues. J lost 4 bases, V lost 4 bases, and 4 bases had no gene match. CDR1 is LGHDT and CDR2 is YNNKEL in the germline V gene (reference sequence). The DNA of the CDR3 is TGTGCCAGCAGCCGGACAGGGGCGGGCACTGAAGCTTTCTTT. As protein: CASSRTGAGTEAFF.

The chain uses TRBV2 and TRBJ2-2; 9 bases map to TRBD2. Germline loops: CDR1 SNHLY, CDR2 FYNNEI. After removal of 6 bases from V and 4 bases from J, the junction contained 6 bases not matched to a gene. The CDR3 consists of 15 residues. The CDR3 region has the DNA TGTGCCAGCAGCCCGACTAGCGGTATCACCGGGGAGCTGTTTTTT. It yields the protein CASSPTSGITGELFF.

The V call is TRBV5-4, the J call TRBJ1-2; 7 nucleotides align to TRBD1. V was pared by 2 bases and J by 3 bases, with 4 bases of the junction left unmatched. The CDR3 is 14 residues long. Germline loops: CDR1 SGHNT, CDR2 YYREEE (reference sequence). CDR3 amino acids: CASSLGGGDYGYTF. CDR3 coding DNA: TGTGCCAGCAGCTTAGGAGGGGGCGACTATGGCTACACCTTC. Full variable domain (remainder filled in from reference TRBV5-4 and TRBJ1-2): ETGVTQSPTHLIKTRGQQVTLRCSSQSGHNTVSWYQQALGQGPQFIFQYYREEENGRGNFPPRFSGLQFPNYSSELNVNALELDDSALYLCASSLGGGDYGYTFGSGTRLTVV.

The chain is built from TRBV6-5 and TRBJ2-7; tentative D call: TRBD1 (5 bases). CDR3 size: 13 residues. Trimming took off 6 bases at V and 2 bases at J, with 11 bases between the two ends. Germline CDR1 and CDR2: MNHEY and SVGAGI. The CDR3 region has the DNA TGTGCCAGCAGGAGACAGACCCCCTACGAGCAGTACTTC. Translation: CASRRQTPYEQYF.

This clone was observed once. This chain links TRBV2 with TRBJ2-1; 7 nucleotides match TRBD1. Looked up from germline, CDR1 is SNHLY and CDR2 is FYNNEI. Trimming at V came to 6 bases and at J to 4 bases, leaving 12 bases not matched to a gene. The CDR3 covers 16 residues. The CDR3: CASSLVAGTDYNEQFF. Written as DNA, the CDR3 is TGTGCCAGCAGCCTTGTGGCCGGGACAGATTACAATGAGCAGTTCTTC. The variable domain in full, completed from reference TRBV2 and TRBJ2-1, reads EPEVTQTPSHQVTQMGQEVILRCVPISNHLYFYWYRQILGQKVEFLVSFYNNEISEKSEIFDDQFSVERPDGSNFTLKIRSTKLEDSAMYFCASSLVAGTDYNEQFFGPGTRLTVL.

This chain uses TRBV5-6 with TRBJ1-4; D possibly corresponds to TRBD1 (5 bases). Trimming took off 4 bases at V and 1 base at J, with 8 bases between the two ends. The germline gives CDR1 SGHDT, CDR2 YYEEEE. The CDR3 runs to 14 residues. The CDR3 DNA is TGTGCCAGCAGCCCAGACAGAACTAATGAAAAACTGTTTTTT. It yields the protein CASSPDRTNEKLFF. Combining the CDR3 with reference TRBV5-6 and TRBJ1-4 gives the whole variable domain DAGVTQSPTHLIKTRGQQVTLRCSPKSGHDTVSWYQQALGQGPQFIFQYYEEEERQRGNFPDRFSGHQFPNYSSELNVNALLLGDSALYLCASSPDRTNEKLFFGSGTQLSVL.